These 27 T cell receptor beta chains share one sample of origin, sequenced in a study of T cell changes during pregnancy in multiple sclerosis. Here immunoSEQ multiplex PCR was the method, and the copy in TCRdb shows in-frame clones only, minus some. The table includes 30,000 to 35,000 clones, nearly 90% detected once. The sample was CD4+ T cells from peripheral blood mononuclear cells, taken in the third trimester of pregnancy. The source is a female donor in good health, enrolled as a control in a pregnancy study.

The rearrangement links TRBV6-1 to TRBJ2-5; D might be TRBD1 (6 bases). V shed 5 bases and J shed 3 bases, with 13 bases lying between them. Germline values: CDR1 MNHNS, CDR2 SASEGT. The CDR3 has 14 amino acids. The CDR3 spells CASSFRTDKETQYF. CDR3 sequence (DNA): TGTGCCAGCAGTTTCCGGACAGATAAAGAGACCCAGTACTTC.

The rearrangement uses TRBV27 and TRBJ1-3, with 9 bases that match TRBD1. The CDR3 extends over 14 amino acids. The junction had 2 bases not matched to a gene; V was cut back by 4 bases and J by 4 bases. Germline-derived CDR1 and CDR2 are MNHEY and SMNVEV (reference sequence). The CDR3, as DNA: TGTGCCAGCAGTTCAACAGGGGGCGGAAACACCATATATTTT. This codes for CASSSTGGGNTIYF.

The CDR3 region is CASSYSGFGLSTDTQYF. CDR3 in DNA: TGTGCCAGCAGCTATTCAGGGTTTGGGTTGAGCACAGATACGCAGTATTTT. The chain uses TRBV5-5 and TRBJ2-3; weak D call: TRBD1 (5 bases). This CDR3 has 17 residues. With 3 bases removed from V and 0 bases from J, the gap between germline ends came to 17 bases. Germline CDR1 and CDR2: SGHKS and YYEKEE (reference sequence).

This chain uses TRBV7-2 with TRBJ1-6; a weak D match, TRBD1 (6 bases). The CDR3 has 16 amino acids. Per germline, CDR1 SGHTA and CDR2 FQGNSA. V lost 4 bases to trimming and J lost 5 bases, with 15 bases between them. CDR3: CASSSAPTGNNSPLHF. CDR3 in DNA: TGTGCCAGCAGCTCAGCCCCGACAGGAAATAATTCACCCCTCCACTTT. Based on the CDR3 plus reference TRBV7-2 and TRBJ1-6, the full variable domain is GAGVSQSPSNKVTEKGKDVELRCDPISGHTALYWYRQSLGQGLEFLIYFQGNSAPDKSGLPSDRFSAERTGGSVSTLTIQRTQQEDSAVYLCASSSAPTGNNSPLHFGNGTRLTVT.

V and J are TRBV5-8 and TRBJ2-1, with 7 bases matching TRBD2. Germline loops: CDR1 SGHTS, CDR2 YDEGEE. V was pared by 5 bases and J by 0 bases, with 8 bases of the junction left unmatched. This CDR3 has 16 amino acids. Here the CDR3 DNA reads TGTGCCAGCAGACGTTGGGCGGGAGTCTCCTACAATGAGCAGTTCTTC. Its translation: CASRRWAGVSYNEQFF.

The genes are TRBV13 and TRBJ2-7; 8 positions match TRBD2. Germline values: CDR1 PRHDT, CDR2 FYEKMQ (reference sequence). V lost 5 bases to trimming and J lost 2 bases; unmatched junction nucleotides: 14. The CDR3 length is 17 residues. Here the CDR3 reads CASSRPGLGGSTYEQYF. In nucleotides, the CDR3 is TGTGCCAGCAGCCGACCGGGACTAGGGGGATCCACCTACGAGCAGTACTTC.

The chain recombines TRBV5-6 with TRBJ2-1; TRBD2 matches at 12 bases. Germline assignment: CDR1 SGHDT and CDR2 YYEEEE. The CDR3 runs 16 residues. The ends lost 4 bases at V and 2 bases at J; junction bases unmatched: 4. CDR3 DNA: TGTGCCAGCAGCCCACGACTAGCGGGGGCCTACAATGAGCAGTTCTTC. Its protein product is CASSPRLAGAYNEQFF.

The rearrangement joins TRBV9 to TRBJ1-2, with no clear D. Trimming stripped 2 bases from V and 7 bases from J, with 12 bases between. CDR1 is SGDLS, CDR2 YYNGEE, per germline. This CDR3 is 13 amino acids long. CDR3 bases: TGTGCCAGCAGCGTCTCTCAGGAACGTGGCTACACCTTC. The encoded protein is CASSVSQERGYTF.

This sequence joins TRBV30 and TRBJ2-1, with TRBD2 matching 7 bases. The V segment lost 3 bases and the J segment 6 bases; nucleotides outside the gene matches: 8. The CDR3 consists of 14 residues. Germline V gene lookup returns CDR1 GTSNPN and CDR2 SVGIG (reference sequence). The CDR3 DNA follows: TGTGCCTGGAGATGGTGGCGGGAGTTCAATGAGCAGTTCTTC. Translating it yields CAWRWWREFNEQFF.

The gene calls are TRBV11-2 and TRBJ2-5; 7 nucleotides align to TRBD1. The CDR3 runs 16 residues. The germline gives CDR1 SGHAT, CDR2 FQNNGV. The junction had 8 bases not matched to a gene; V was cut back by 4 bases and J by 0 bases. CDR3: CASSSGQTTYQETQYF. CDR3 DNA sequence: TGTGCCAGCAGCTCGGGACAGACCACGTACCAAGAGACCCAGTACTTC.

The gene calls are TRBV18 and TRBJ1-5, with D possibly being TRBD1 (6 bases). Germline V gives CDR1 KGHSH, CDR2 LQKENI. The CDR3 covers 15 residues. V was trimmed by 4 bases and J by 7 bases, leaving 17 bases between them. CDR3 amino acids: CASSLDSRVRQPQHF. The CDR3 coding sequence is TGTGCCAGCTCACTGGACAGCCGGGTTAGGCAGCCCCAGCATTTT.

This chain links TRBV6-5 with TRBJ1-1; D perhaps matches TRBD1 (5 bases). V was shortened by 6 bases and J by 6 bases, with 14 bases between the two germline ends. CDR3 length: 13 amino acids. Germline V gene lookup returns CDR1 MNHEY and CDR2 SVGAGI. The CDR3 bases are TGTGCCAGCAGCAACGGGGGGGTTCCTGAAGCTTTCTTT. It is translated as CASSNGGVPEAFF.

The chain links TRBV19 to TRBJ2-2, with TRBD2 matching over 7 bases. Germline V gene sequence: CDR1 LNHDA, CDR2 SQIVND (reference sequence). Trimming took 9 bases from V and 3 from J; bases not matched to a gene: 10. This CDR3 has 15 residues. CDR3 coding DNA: TGTGCCAGCCGGGGACTAACCATATACACCGGGGAGCTGTTTTTT. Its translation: CASRGLTIYTGELFF. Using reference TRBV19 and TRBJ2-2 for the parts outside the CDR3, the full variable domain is DGGITQSPKYLFRKEGQNVTLSCEQNLNHDAMYWYRQDPGQGLRLIYYSQIVNDFQKGDIAEGYSVSREKKESFPLTVTSAQKNPTAFYLCASRGLTIYTGELFFGEGSRLTVL.

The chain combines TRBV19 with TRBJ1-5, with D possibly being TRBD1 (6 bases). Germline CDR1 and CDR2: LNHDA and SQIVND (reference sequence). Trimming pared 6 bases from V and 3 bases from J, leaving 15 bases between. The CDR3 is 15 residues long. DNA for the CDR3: TGTGCCAGTAGAGGGGACACAGGGTCCAATCAGCCCCAGCATTTT. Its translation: CASRGDTGSNQPQHF. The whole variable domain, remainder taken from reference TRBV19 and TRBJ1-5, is DGGITQSPKYLFRKEGQNVTLSCEQNLNHDAMYWYRQDPGQGLRLIYYSQIVNDFQKGDIAEGYSVSREKKESFPLTVTSAQKNPTAFYLCASRGDTGSNQPQHFGDGTRLSIL.

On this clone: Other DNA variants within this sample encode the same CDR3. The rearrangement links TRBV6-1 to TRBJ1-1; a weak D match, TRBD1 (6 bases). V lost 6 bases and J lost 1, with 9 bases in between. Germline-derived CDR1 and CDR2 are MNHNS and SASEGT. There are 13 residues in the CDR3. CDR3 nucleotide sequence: TGTGCCAGCAGACCGACAGGGAACACTGAAGCTTTCTTT. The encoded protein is CASRPTGNTEAFF.

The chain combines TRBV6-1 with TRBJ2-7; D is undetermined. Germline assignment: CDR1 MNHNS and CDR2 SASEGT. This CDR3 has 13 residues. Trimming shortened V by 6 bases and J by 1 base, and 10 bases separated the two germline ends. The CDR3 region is CASSHPGSYEQYF. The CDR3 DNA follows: TGTGCCAGCAGCCACCCAGGATCCTACGAGCAGTACTTC.

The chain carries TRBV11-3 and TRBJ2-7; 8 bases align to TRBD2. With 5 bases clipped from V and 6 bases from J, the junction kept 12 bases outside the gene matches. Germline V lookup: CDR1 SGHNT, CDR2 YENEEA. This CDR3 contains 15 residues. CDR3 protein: CASSPMGVAGTEQYF. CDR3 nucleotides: TGTGCCAGCAGCCCTATGGGAGTAGCGGGGACCGAGCAGTACTTC.

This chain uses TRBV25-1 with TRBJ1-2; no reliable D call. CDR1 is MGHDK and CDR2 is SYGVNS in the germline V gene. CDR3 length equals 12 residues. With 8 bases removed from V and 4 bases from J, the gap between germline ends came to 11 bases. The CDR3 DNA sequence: TGTGCCAGCTGTGCGGTCTTCTATGGCTACACCTTC. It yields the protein CASCAVFYGYTF.

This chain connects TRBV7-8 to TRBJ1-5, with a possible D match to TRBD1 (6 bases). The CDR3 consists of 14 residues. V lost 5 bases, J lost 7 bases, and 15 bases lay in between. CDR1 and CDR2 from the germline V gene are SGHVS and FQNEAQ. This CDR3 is CASSPWGLSQPQHF. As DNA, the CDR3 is TGTGCCAGCAGCCCCTGGGGGCTAAGCCAGCCCCAGCATTTT.

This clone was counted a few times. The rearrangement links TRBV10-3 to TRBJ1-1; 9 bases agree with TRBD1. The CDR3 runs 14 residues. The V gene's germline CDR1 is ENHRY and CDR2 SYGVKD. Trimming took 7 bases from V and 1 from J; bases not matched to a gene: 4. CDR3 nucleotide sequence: TGTGCCATCACCTCGGACAGGGGGAACACTGAAGCTTTCTTT. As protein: CAITSDRGNTEAFF.

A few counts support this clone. The CDR3 spells CASRRTGNNEQFF. CDR3 nucleotide sequence: TGTGCCAGCAGGCGGACGGGGAACAATGAGCAGTTCTTC. This chain links TRBV7-9 with TRBJ2-1; perhaps TRBD2 as D (5 bases). CDR1 is SEHNR, CDR2 FQNEAQ, per germline (reference sequence). CDR3 length equals 13 residues. Trimming pared 6 bases from V and 5 bases from J, leaving 11 bases between.

The CDR3 DNA reads as TGCGCCAGCAGCCTTCGACAGGGGAACTACGAGCAGTACTTC. It specifies CASSLRQGNYEQYF. The gene calls are TRBV5-1 and TRBJ2-7; 8 bases align to TRBD1. The J segment lost 3 bases and the V segment lost 4 bases, leaving 6 bases of the junction unmatched. Germline V CDR1 and CDR2: SGHRS, YFSETQ. The CDR3 contains 14 residues.

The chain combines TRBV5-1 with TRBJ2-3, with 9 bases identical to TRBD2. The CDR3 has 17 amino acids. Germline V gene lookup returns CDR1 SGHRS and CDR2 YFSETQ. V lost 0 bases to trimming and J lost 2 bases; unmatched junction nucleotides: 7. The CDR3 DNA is TGCGCCAGCAGCTTGGGTTCTAGCGGGGCAGACACAGATACGCAGTATTTT. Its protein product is CASSLGSSGADTDTQYF. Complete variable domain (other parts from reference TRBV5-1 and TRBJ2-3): KAGVTQTPRYLIKTRGQQVTLSCSPISGHRSVSWYQQTPGQGLQFLFEYFSETQRNKGNFPGRFSGRQFSNSRSEMNVSTLELGDSALYLCASSLGSSGADTDTQYFGPGTRLTVL.

The CDR3 DNA reads as TGTGCCAGCAGCCCCGCGTGGGGAGCAAACGGGGAGCTGTTTTTT. Translating gives CASSPAWGANGELFF. This sequence joins TRBV27 and TRBJ2-2; TRBD2 is a possible D gene (5 bases). The CDR3 has 15 amino acids. The germline V gene encodes CDR1 MNHEY and CDR2 SMNVEV (reference sequence). Trimming removed 6 bases from V and 7 bases from J, with 18 bases in between.

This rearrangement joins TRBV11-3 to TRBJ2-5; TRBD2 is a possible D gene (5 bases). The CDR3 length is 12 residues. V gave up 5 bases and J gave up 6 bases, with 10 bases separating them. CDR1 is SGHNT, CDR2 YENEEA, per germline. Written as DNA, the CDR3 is TGTGCCAGCAGCCCCGGAGGAAAGACCCAGTACTTC. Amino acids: CASSPGGKTQYF.

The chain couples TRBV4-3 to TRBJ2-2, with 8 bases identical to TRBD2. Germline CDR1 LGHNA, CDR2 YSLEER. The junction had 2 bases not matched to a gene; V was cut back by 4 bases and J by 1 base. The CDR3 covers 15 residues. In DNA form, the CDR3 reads TGCGCCAGCAGCCTGGCGGGGGGGAACACCGGGGAGCTGTTTTTT. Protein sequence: CASSLAGGNTGELFF.

The CDR3 nucleotides are TGTGCCAGCAGCTTAGGTGGCATCTCCTATAATTCACCCCTCCACTTT. This encodes CASSLGGISYNSPLHF. The V and J genes are TRBV7-6 and TRBJ1-6; D is unclear. V shed 1 base and J shed 0 bases, with 7 bases lying between them. Looked up from germline, CDR1 is SGHVS and CDR2 is FNYEAQ. The CDR3 length is 16 residues.